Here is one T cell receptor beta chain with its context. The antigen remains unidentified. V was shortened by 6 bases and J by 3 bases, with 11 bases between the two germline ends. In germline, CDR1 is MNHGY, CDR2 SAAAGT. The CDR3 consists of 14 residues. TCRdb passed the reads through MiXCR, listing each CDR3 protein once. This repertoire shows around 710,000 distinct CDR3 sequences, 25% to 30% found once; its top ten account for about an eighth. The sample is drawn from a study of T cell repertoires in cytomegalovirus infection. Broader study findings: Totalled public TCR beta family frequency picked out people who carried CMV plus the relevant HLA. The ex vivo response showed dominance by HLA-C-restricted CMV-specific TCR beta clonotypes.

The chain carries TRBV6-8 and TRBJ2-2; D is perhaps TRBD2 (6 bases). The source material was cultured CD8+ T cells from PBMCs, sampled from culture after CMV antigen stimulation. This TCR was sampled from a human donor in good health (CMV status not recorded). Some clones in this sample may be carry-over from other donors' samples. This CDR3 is CASRKTSYTGELFF. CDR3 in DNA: TGTGCCAGCAGAAAGACTAGTTACACCGGGGAGCTGTTTTTT.